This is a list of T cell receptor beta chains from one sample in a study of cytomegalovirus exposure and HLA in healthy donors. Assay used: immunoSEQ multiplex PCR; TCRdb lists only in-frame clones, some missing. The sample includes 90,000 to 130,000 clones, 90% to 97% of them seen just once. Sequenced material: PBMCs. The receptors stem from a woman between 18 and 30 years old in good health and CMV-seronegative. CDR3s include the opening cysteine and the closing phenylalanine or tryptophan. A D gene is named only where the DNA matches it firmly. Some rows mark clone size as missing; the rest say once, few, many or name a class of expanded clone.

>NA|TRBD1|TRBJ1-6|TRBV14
CASSPPGQYNSPLHF
TGTGCCAGCAGCCCGCCGGGACAGTATAATTCACCCCTCCACTTT
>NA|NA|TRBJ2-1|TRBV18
CASSLFQIGTGTSHNEQFF
TGTGCCAGCTCACTATTTCAGATAGGGACCGGGACTTCCCACAATGAGCAGTTCTTC
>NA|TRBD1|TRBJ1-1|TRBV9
CASSSDREDTEAFF
TGTGCCAGCAGCTCCGACAGGGAGGACACTGAAGCTTTCTTT
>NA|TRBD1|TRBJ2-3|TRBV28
CASSPDRDSFLRTDTQYF
TGTGCCAGCAGTCCAGACCGGGACAGCTTTCTCCGCACAGATACGCAGTATTTT
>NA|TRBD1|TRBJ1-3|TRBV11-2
CASSSRTGVGNTIYF
TGTGCCAGCAGCTCCAGGACAGGGGTCGGAAACACCATATATTTT
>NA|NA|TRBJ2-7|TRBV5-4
CASSSTLDSIYEQYF
TGTGCCAGCAGCTCAACCTTGGACTCAATCTACGAGCAGTACTTC
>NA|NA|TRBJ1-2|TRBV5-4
CASSLDPVSGSVNYGYTF
TGTGCCAGCAGCTTGGACCCAGTGTCGGGGTCTGTTAACTATGGCTACACCTTC
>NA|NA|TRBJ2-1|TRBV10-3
CAISETSTRAVYNEQFF
TGTGCCATCAGTGAGACCTCGACTAGGGCGGTCTACAATGAGCAGTTCTTC
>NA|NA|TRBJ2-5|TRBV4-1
CASSQVIGGQETQYF
TGCGCCAGCAGCCAAGTCATCGGGGGACAAGAGACCCAGTACTTC
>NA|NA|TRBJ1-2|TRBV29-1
CSVGPSLYGYTF
TGCAGCGTTGGGCCCTCCCTTTATGGCTACACCTTC
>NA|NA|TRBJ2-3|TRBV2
CASSELAGLGTDTQYF
TGTGCCAGCAGTGAACTGGCGGGCCTAGGGACAGATACGCAGTATTTT
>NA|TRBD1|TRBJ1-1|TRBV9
CASSAGTGSSEAFF
TGTGCCAGCAGCGCCGGGACAGGGAGTTCTGAAGCTTTCTTT
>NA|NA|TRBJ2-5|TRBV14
CASSQGPAQYF
TGTGCCAGCAGCCAGGGGCCGGCCCAGTACTTC
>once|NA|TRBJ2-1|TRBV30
CAWKDYGAQREQFF
TGTGCCTGGAAGGACTATGGGGCTCAGCGGGAGCAGTTCTTC
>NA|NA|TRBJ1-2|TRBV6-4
CASSDETGAYGYTF
TGTGCCAGCAGTGACGAGACAGGAGCTTATGGCTACACCTTC
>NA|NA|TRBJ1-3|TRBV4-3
CASSQDGASGNTIYF
TGCGCCAGCAGCCAAGATGGGGCCTCTGGAAACACCATATATTTT
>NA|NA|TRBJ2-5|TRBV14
CASSHQRTYQETQYF
TGTGCCAGCAGCCACCAGCGGACGTACCAAGAGACCCAGTACTTC
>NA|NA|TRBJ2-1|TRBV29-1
CSVDGDTSYNEQFF
TGCAGCGTTGATGGGGACACCTCCTACAATGAGCAGTTCTTC
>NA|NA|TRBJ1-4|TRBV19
CASSIRGRKEKLFF
TGTGCCAGTAGTATCAGGGGCAGAAAAGAAAAACTGTTTTTT
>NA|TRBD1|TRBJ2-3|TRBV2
CASSRQGATDTQYF
TGTGCCAGCAGTCGACAGGGGGCCACAGATACGCAGTATTTT
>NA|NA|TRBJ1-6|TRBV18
CASSQGVVSPLHF
TGTGCCAGCTCACAGGGAGTAGTGTCACCCCTCCACTTT
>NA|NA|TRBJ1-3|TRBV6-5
CASSYSRLENTIYF
TGTGCCAGCAGTTACTCCCGGCTAGAAAACACCATATATTTT
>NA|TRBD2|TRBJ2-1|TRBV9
CASSQTHLAGGLVEQFF
TGTGCCAGCAGCCAAACTCACCTAGCGGGGGGGCTGGTTGAGCAGTTCTTC
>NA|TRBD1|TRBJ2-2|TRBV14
CASSHRSGGAGTGELFF
TGTGCCAGCAGCCATCGCTCAGGGGGCGCGGGCACCGGGGAGCTGTTTTTT
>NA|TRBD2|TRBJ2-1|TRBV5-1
CASSSSSGGPMDEQFF
TGCGCCAGCAGCTCTTCGTCGGGGGGGCCGATGGATGAGCAGTTCTTC
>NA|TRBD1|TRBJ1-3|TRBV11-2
CASSRRQGSGNTIYF
TGTGCCAGCAGCCGGCGACAGGGGTCTGGAAACACCATATATTTT
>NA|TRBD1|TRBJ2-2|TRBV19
CASFDRGGVNTGELFF
TGTGCCAGTTTTGACAGGGGAGGAGTGAACACCGGGGAGCTGTTTTTT
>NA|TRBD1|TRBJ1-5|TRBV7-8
CASSLFDRANQPQHF
TGTGCCAGCAGCTTATTCGACAGGGCGAATCAGCCCCAGCATTTT
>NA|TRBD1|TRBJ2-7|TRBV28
CASSLGQTYEQYF
TGTGCCAGCAGTTTGGGACAGACCTACGAGCAGTACTTC
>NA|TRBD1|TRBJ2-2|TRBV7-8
CASSLVQIQGNYPSTGELFF
TGTGCCAGCAGCTTAGTCCAAATACAGGGGAACTACCCGTCCACCGGGGAGCTGTTTTTT
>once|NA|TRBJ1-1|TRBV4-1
CASSQGGLQGGMEAFF
TGCGCCAGCAGCCAAGGCGGGTTACAGGGAGGGATGGAAGCTTTCTTT
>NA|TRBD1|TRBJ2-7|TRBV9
CASSDGTGVDEQYF
TGTGCCAGCAGCGACGGGACAGGGGTCGACGAGCAGTACTTC
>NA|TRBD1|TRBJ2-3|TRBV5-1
CASSWGTGAFGRTDTQYF
TGCGCCAGCAGCTGGGGGACAGGGGCCTTCGGCCGAACAGATACGCAGTATTTT
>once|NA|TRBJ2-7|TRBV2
CARDRDTSSYEQYF
TGTGCCAGGGACCGGGACACCTCCTCCTACGAGCAGTACTTC
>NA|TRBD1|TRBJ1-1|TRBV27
CASSRDRGWNTEAFF
TGTGCCAGCAGCCGGGACAGGGGATGGAACACTGAAGCTTTCTTT